This T cell receptor beta chain was sequenced for a study of T cell responses to AZD1222 COVID-19 vaccine. Whole-study findings and limits: After the peak T cell response, and only then, were repertoires sampled. Spike-spanning, vaccine-associated CD4 TCRs were dominant at 160-218 and 743-854. Increased Spike-specific TCR breadth and depth were observed after two AZD1222 doses.

About this clone: The antigen remains unidentified.

The data were produced by immunoSEQ multiplex PCR, yet TCRdb's version contains in-frame clones alone and is incomplete. The profile shows approximately 60,000 clones, approximately 85% of them singletons. Germline V gene lookup returns CDR1 SNHLY and CDR2 FYNNEI. The CDR3 is 15 residues long. Trimming cost V 2 bases and J 0 bases, with 10 bases left between them. The sequencing here drew on peripheral blood, taken on day 0 of MenACWY control vaccination. This chain links TRBV2 with TRBJ1-2; D unclear. The clonotype was recovered from an adult in good health. CDR3 coding DNA: TGTGCCAGCAGTGAAAGCGGGGTAGCTAACTATGGCTACACCTTC. Amino acids: CASSESGVANYGYTF.